This TCR beta chain was retrieved from a study of cytomegalovirus exposure and HLA in healthy donors. Study-wide points: Earlier analysis looked at TCR beta V segments, and most were productive about 90% or about 30% of the time. Cytomegalovirus-associated TCR beta chains were listed, numbering roughly 150.

The PCR had 60 Vbeta and 13 Jbeta primers. Profiling relied on immunoSEQ multiplex PCR, and the TCRdb table lists in-frame clones only, not all of them. The data contain 100,000 to 150,000 clones, approximately 80% of them singletons. Comment on this clone: Its antigen is as yet unknown.

V was pared by 1 base and J by 3 bases, with 18 bases between. This CDR3 is 17 amino acids long. Germline CDR1 reads GTSNPN; CDR2 reads SVGIG (reference sequence). This sequence joins TRBV30 and TRBJ1-4; D is unclear. Sample: PBMCs. This receptor was identified in a girl aged 2 to 9 in good health and CMV-seronegative. The CDR3: CAWSGNWPGSPNEKLFF. Here the CDR3 DNA reads TGTGCCTGGAGTGGAAATTGGCCGGGAAGTCCTAATGAAAAACTGTTTTTT. Complete variable domain (other parts from reference TRBV30 and TRBJ1-4): SQTIHQWPATLVQPVGSPLSLECTVEGTSNPNLYWYRQAAGRGLQLLFYSVGIGQISSEVPQNLSASRPQDRQFILSSKKLLLSDSGFYLCAWSGNWPGSPNEKLFFGSGTQLSVL.